This paragraph covers one TCR beta chain sequence. What it recognizes is unknown. The sample comes from a study of a mutant IDH1 vaccine in newly diagnosed glioma. About the research overall: Patients in the study were vaccinated eight times, receiving shots in weeks 1, 3, 5, 7, 11, 15, 19 and 23. Vaccination began 4-6 weeks post radiotherapy alone, or with temozolomide cycles.

Indicated time point: week 23, last vaccination. Vaccinated patients received 300 ug of mutant IDH1 20-mer peptide per dose, with topical imiquimod. Astrocytomas found in donors were new, WHO grade 3 or 4, IDH1-mutant and ATRX-lost. V lost 7 bases and J lost 2; bases outside the gene matches: 9. The CDR3 runs to 15 residues. Germline CDR1 reads LNHDA; CDR2 reads SQIVND (reference sequence). This table comes from immunoSEQ multiplex PCR, and its TCRdb copy is limited to in-frame clones, with some not included. The data hold about 20,000 clones, with around 82% observed a single time. This receptor was obtained from a young man with glioma. The V and J genes are TRBV19 and TRBJ2-3; TRBD1 matches 7 bases. The specimen comprised PBMCs, sampled from a glioma patient whose treatment included an IDH1 peptide vaccine. CDR3 region: CASTIRTGATDTQYF. In DNA, the CDR3 is TGTGCCAGTACCATAAGGACAGGAGCCACAGATACGCAGTATTTT.